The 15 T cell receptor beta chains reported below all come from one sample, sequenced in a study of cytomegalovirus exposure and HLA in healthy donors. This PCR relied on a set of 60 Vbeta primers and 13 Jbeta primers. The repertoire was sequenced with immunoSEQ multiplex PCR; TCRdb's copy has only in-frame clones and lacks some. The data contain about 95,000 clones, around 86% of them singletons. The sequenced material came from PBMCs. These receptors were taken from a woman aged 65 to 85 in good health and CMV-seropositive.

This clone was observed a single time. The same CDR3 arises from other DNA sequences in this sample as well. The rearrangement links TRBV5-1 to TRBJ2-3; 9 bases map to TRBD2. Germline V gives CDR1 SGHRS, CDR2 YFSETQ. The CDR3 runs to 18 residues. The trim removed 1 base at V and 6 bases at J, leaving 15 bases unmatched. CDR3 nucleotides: TGCGCCAGCAGCTTGAGGAGACGGCTAGCGGGAAGCGTGGATACGCAGTATTTT. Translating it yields CASSLRRRLAGSVDTQYF. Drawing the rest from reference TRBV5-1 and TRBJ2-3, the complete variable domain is KAGVTQTPRYLIKTRGQQVTLSCSPISGHRSVSWYQQTPGQGLQFLFEYFSETQRNKGNFPGRFSGRQFSNSRSEMNVSTLELGDSALYLCASSLRRRLAGSVDTQYFGPGTRLTVL.

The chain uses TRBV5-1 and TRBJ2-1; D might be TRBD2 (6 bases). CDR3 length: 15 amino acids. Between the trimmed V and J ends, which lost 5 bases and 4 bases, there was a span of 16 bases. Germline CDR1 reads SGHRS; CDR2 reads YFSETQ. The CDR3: CASRLASERYNEQFF. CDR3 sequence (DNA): TGCGCCAGCAGGTTAGCTAGCGAGAGGTACAATGAGCAGTTCTTC. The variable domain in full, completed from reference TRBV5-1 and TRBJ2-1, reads KAGVTQTPRYLIKTRGQQVTLSCSPISGHRSVSWYQQTPGQGLQFLFEYFSETQRNKGNFPGRFSGRQFSNSRSEMNVSTLELGDSALYLCASRLASERYNEQFFGPGTRLTVL.

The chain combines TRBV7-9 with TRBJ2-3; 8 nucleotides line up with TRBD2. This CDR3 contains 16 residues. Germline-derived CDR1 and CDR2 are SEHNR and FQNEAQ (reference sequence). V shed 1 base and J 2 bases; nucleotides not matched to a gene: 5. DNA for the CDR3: TGTGCCAGCAGCTTAGAGGCGGGAGGACTCACAGATACGCAGTATTTT. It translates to CASSLEAGGLTDTQYF.

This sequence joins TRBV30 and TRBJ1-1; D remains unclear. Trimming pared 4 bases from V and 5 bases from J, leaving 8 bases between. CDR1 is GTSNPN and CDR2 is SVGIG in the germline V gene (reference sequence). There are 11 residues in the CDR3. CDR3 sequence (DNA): TGTGCCTGGACGGGGTATACTGAAGCTTTCTTT. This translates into CAWTGYTEAFF.

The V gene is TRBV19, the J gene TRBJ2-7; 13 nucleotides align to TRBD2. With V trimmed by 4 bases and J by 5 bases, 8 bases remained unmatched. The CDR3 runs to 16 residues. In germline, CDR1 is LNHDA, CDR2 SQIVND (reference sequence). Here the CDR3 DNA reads TGTGCCAGTAGTAAACAGGGACTAGCGGGAACCCACGAGCAGTACTTC. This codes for CASSKQGLAGTHEQYF.

The CDR3 spells CASSESKGQGAGINQPQHF. The CDR3 region has the DNA TGCGCCAGCAGTGAGTCGAAGGGCCAGGGGGCCGGAATCAATCAGCCCCAGCATTTT. The V and J genes are TRBV10-2 and TRBJ1-5; TRBD1 matches at 8 bases. V lost 0 bases, J lost 3 bases, and 13 bases stayed unmatched. This CDR3 has 19 residues. Germline CDR1 WSHSY, CDR2 SAAADI.

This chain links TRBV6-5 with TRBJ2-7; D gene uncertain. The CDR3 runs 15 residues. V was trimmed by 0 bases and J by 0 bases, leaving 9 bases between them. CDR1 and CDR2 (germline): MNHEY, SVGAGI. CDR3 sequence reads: CASSYSPASSYEQYF. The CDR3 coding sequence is TGTGCCAGCAGTTACTCGCCCGCTAGCTCCTACGAGCAGTACTTC.

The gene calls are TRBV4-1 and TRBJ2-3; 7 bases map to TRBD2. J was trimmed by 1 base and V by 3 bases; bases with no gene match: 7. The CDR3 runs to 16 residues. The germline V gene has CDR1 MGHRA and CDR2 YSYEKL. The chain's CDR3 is CASSQGGYWGTDTQYF. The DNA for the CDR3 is TGCGCCAGCAGCCAGGGGGGGTACTGGGGCACAGATACGCAGTATTTT.

CDR3 sequence: CASSLVQADTQYF. The CDR3 nucleotides read TGTGCCAGCAGCTTAGTTCAGGCGGATACGCAGTATTTT. The chain couples TRBV7-2 to TRBJ2-3; unclear D gene. V was pared by 1 base and J by 6 bases, with 8 bases between. Germline-derived CDR1 and CDR2 are SGHTA and FQGNSA. This CDR3 contains 13 residues.

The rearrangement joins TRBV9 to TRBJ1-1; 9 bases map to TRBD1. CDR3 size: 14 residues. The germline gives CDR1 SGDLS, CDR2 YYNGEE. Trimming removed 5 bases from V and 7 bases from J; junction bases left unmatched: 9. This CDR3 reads CASSAGTGRLEAFF. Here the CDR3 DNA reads TGTGCCAGCAGTGCAGGGACAGGGAGACTTGAAGCTTTCTTT.

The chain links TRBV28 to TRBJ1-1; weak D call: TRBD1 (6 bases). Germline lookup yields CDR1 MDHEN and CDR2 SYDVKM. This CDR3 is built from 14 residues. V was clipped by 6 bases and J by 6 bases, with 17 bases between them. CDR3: CASRFRGEAAEAFF. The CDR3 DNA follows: TGTGCCAGCAGATTCAGGGGCGAAGCGGCTGAAGCTTTCTTT.

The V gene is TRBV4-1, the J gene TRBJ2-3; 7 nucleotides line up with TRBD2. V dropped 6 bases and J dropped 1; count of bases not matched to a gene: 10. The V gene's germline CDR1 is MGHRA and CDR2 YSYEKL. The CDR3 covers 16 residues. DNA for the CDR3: TGCGCCAGCAGACAAACGGGGCTAGCGGGCACAGATACGCAGTATTTT. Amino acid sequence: CASRQTGLAGTDTQYF.

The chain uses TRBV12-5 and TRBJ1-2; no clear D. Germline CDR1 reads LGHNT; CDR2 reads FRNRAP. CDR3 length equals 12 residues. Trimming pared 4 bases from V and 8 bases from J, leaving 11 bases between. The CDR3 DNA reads TGTGCTAGTGGTTCCCGACTGGAAGGCTACACCTTC. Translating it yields CASGSRLEGYTF.

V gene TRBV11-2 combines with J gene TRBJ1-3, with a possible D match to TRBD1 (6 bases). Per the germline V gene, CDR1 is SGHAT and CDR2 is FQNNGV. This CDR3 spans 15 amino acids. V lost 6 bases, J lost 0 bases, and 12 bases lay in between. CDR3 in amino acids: CASSLDRPSGNTIYF. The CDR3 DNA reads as TGTGCCAGCAGTCTGGACAGACCCTCTGGAAACACCATATATTTT.

The CDR3 loop is CASSYLTDTQYF. CDR3 nucleotides: TGTGCCAGCAGTTATCTCACAGATACGCAGTATTTT. The chain joins TRBV6-6 to TRBJ2-3; D is unclear. V lost 3 bases to trimming and J lost 2 bases, with 3 bases between them. Germline-derived CDR1 and CDR2 are MNHNY and SVGAGI (reference sequence). The CDR3 sequence is 12 residues long.